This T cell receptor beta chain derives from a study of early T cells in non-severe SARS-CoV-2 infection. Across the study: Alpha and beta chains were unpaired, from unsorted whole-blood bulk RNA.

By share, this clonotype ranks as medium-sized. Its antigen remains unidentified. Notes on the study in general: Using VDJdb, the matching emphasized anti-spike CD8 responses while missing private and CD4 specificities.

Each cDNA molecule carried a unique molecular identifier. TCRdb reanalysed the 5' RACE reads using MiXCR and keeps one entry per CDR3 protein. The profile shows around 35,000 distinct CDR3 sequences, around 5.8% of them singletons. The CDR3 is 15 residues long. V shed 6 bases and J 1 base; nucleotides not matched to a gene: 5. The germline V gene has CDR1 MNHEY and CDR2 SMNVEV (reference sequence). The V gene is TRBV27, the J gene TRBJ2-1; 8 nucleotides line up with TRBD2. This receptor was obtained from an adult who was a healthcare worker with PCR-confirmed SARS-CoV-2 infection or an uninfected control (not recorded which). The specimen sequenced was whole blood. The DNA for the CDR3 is TGTGCCAGCAGACTAGCGGTGCTATCCTACAATGAGCAGTTCTTC. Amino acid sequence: CASRLAVLSYNEQFF.